The sequence of this T cell receptor (beta chain) was determined in a study of Graves' ophthalmopathy and Graves' hyperthyroidism. RNA served as the template for amplifying TCR beta CDR3 regions. A first-round RT-PCR used HTBI primers, followed by a second-round multiplex PCR. MiXCR, applied by TCRdb to the multiplex PCR reads, yields one record per CDR3 protein. Of 200,000 to 250,000 distinct CDR3 sequences listed, around 45% are singletons. V lost 6 bases and J 4 bases, leaving 19 bases between the germline ends. This CDR3 spans 16 amino acids. Sequenced: peripheral blood. The J gene is TRBJ1-3, the V gene TRBV12-3 or TRBV12-4; D is undetermined. The sequence was collected from an adult man with Graves' ophthalmopathy. This CDR3 is CASSLPVRLGGNTIYF. The CDR3 DNA is TGTGCCAGCAGCTTACCCGTAAGGCTAGGAGGAAACACCATATATTTT.